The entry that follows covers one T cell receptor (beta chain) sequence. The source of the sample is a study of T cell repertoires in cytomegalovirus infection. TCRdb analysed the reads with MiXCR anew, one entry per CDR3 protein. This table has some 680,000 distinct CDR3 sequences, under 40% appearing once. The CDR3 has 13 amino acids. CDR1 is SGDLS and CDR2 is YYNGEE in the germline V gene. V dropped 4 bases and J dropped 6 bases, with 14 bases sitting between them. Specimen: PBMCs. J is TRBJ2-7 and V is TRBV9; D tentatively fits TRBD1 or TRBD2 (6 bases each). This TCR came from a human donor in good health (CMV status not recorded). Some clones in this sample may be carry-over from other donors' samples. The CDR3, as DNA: TGTGCCAGCAGCCCCGGAGGGGGGTTCGAGCAGTACTTC. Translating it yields CASSPGGGFEQYF.